This T cell receptor (beta chain) comes out of a study of cytomegalovirus exposure and HLA in healthy donors. This CDR3 has 15 residues. V was cut by 5 bases and J by 0 bases, with 13 bases left in between. The germline V gene encodes CDR1 MDHEN and CDR2 SYDVKM. Study-wide results and caveats: Researchers reported from a later analysis that most CMV-associated TCR beta chains appeared HLA-restricted. Later analysis demonstrated an association between a missense DCLRE1C variant and TCR beta V- and J-gene trimming. In vitro assays verified that three CMV-associated chains recognized CMV antigens specifically.

Amplification used 60 Vbeta primers and 13 Jbeta primers. Using immunoSEQ multiplex PCR, the repertoire was profiled, and TCRdb retains in-frame clones only, with some absent. Among 95,000 to 110,000 clones, more than 65% were seen once, and the ten largest hold 3.5% to 5%. This clone was seen more than once but under ten times. The antigen is undetermined. The clonotype comes from a male donor in good health and CMV-seronegative. The sequencing input was PBMCs. The chain employs TRBV28 and TRBJ1-1; weak D call: TRBD1 (6 bases). As DNA, the CDR3 is TGTGCCAGCAGTCCCGAGGGGGGGCTGAACACTGAAGCTTTCTTT. Protein: CASSPEGGLNTEAFF.